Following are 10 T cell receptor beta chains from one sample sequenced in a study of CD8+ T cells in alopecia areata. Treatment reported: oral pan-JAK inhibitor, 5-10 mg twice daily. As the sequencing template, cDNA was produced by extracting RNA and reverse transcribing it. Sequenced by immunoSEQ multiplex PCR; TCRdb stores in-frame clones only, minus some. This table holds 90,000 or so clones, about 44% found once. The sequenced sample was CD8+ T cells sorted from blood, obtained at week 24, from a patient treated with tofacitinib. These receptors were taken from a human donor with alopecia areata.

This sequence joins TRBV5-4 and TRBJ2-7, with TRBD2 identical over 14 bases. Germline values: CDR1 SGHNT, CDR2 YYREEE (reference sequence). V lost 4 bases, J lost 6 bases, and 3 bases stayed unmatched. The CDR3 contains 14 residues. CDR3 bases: TGTGCCAGCAGCGGGGGACTAGCGGGAGCCGAGCAGTACTTC. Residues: CASSGGLAGAEQYF. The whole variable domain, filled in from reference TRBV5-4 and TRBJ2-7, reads ETGVTQSPTHLIKTRGQQVTLRCSSQSGHNTVSWYQQALGQGPQFIFQYYREEENGRGNFPPRFSGLQFPNYSSELNVNALELDDSALYLCASSGGLAGAEQYFGPGTRLTVT.

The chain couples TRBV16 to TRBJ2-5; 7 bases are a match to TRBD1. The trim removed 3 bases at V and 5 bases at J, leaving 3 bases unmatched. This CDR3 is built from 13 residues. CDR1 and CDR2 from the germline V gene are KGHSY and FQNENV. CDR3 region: CASSQGTEETQYF. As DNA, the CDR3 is TGTGCCAGCAGCCAGGGGACAGAGGAGACCCAGTACTTC.

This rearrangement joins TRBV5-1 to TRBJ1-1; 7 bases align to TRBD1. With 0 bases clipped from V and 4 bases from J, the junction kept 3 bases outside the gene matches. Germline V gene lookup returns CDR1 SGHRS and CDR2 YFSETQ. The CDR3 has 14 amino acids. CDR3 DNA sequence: TGCGCCAGCAGCTTGGAGGACAGGCCCACTGAAGCTTTCTTT. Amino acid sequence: CASSLEDRPTEAFF.

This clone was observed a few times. The CDR3 spells CASSQEAQETYEQYF. CDR3 nucleotide sequence: TGTGCCAGCAGCCAAGAGGCTCAGGAGACCTACGAGCAGTACTTC. This sequence joins TRBV4-2 and TRBJ2-7; D is unresolved. CDR3 length: 15 amino acids. Trimming removed 0 bases at V and 2 bases at J, with 11 bases between. Germline CDR1 and CDR2: LGHNA and YNFKEQ.

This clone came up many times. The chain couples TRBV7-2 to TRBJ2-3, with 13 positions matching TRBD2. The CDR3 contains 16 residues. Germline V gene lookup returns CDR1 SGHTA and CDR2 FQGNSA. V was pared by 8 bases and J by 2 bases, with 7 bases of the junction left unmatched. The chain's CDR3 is CASRPLAGGATDTQYF. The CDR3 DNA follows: TGTGCCAGCCGACCACTAGCGGGAGGGGCCACAGATACGCAGTATTTT.

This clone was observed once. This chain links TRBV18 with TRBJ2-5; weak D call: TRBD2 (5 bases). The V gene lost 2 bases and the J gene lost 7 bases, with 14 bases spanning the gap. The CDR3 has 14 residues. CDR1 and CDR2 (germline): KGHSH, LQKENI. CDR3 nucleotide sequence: TGTGCCAGCTCACCATCGCCCGGGGAGTGGACCCAGTACTTC. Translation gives CASSPSPGEWTQYF. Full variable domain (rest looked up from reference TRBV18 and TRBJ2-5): NAGVMQNPRHLVRRRGQEARLRCSPMKGHSHVYWYRQLPEEGLKFMVYLQKENIIDESGMPKERFSAEFPKEGPSILRIQQVVRGDSAAYFCASSPSPGEWTQYFGPGTRLLVL.

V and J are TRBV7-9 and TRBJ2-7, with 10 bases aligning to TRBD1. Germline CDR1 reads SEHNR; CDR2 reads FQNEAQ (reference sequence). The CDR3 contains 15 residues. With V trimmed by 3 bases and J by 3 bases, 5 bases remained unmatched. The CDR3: CASSFTGQGGYEQYF. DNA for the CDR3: TGTGCCAGCAGCTTCACCGGACAGGGGGGCTACGAGCAGTACTTC.

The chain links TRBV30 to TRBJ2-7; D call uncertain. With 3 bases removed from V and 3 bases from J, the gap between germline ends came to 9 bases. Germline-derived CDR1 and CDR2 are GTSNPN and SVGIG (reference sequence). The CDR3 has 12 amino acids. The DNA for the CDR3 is TGTGCCTGGAGGCCCGCAGTCTACGAGCAGTACTTC. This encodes CAWRPAVYEQYF. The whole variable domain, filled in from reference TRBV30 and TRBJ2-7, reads SQTIHQWPATLVQPVGSPLSLECTVEGTSNPNLYWYRQAAGRGLQLLFYSVGIGQISSEVPQNLSASRPQDRQFILSSKKLLLSDSGFYLCAWRPAVYEQYFGPGTRLTVT.

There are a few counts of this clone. Here the CDR3 DNA reads TGTGCCTGGGTGACTAGCGGACGTTACAATGAGCAGTTCTTC. The encoded protein is CAWVTSGRYNEQFF. The chain recombines TRBV30 with TRBJ2-1; 9 bases map to TRBD2. This CDR3 is 14 amino acids long. Germline lookup yields CDR1 GTSNPN and CDR2 SVGIG (reference sequence). V was clipped by 5 bases and J by 4 bases; unmatched bases: 6.

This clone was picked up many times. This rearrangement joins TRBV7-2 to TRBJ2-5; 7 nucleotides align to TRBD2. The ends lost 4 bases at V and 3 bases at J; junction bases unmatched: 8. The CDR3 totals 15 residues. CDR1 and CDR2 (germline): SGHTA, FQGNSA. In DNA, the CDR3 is TGTGCCAGCAGCTCAAGTACTGGGACTAAAGAGACCCAGTACTTC. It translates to CASSSSTGTKETQYF.